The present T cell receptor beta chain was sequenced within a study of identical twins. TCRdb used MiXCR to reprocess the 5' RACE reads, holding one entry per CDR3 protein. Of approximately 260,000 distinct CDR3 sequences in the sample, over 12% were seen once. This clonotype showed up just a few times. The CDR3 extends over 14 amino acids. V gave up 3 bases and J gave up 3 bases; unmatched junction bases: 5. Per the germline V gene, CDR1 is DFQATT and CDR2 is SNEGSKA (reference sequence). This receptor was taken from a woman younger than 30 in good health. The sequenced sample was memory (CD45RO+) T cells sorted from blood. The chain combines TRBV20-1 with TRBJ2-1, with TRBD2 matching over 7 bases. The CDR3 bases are TGCAGTGCTAGCCTCGGGAGGCGCTACAATGAGCAGTTCTTC. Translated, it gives CSASLGRRYNEQFF.